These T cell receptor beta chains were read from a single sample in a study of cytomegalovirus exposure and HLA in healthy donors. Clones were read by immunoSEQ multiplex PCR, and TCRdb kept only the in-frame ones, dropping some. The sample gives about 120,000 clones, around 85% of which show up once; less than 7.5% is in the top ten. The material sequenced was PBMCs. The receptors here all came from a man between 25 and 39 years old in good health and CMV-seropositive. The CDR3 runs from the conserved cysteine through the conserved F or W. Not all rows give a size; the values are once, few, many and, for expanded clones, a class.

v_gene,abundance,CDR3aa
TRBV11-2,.,CASSLVRGEDGYTF
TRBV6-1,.,CASLDYPITDTQYF
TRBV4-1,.,CASSQEPGGTEAFF
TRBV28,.,CASSLLGTSVVETQYF
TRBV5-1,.,CASTRGDDNSPLHF
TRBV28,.,CASYPGYWEKLFF
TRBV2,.,CASSELAEAFF
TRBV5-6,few,CASSLNRGANTIYF
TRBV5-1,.,CASSRGPNYGYTF
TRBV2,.,CASSAGGQGSYEQYF
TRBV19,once,CATGSNQPQHF
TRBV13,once,CASSMTSGGARPQQEQFF
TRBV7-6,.,CASSPQRWGQATETQYF
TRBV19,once,CASTTGPGLAIKETQYF
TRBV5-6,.,CASSLVETATYEQYF
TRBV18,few,CASSSGTDVGYGELFF
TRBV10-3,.,CAISEKRADTQYF
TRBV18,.,CASSPGLAGTYNEQFF
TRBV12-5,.,CAAWGQGGEQYF
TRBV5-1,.,CASSSRTRFYEQYF
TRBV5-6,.,CASSLSRGYGYTF
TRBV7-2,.,CASSFLPSSGNTIYF
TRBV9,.,CASSVKAGGIGETQYF
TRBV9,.,CASSGQGAEKLFF
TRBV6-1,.,CASTLAGGDDEQYF
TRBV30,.,CAWCGRAGGNTGELFF
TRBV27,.,CASSLAGRNTEAFF
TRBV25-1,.,CASSESTTGELFF
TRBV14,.,CASSQEAGTGELFF
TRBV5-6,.,CASSLVMNTEAFF
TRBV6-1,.,CASRFYGYTF
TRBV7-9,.,CASSLPPTGGLYEQYF
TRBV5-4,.,CASSSGGETQYF
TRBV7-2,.,CASSPGTDYGYTF
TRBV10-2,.,CASSESKGSGAQHF
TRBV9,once,CASSGTGEHNEQFF
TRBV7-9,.,CASSLGPSEETQYF
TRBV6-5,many,CASSYSRGHEQYF
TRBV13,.,CASSLGNYEQYF
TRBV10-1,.,CASSDPPAGGTDTQYF
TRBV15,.,CATSRGGHGYEQYF
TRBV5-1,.,CASSLGAGANRGVETQYF
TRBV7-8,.,CASSTPSPSAGQSSYEQYF